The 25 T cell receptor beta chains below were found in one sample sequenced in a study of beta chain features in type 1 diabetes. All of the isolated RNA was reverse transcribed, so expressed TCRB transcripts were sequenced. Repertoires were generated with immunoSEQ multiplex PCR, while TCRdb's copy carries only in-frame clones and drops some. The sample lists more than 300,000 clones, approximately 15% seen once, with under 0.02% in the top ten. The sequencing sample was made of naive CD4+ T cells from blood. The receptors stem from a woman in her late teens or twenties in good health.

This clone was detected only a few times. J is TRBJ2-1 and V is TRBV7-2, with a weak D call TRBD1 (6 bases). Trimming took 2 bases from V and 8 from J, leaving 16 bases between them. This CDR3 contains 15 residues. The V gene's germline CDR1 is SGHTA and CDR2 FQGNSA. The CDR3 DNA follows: TGTGCCAGCAGCTTATTCCAGGGGAGTCGGCATGAGCAGTTCTTC. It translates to CASSLFQGSRHEQFF.

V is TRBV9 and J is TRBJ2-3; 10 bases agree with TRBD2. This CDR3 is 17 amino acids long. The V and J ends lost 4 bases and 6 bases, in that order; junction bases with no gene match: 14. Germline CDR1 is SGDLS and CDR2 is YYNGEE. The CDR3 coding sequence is TGTGCCAGCAGCTTTTACGGGCTAGCGGGAGTGATGGATACGCAGTATTTT. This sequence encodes CASSFYGLAGVMDTQYF.

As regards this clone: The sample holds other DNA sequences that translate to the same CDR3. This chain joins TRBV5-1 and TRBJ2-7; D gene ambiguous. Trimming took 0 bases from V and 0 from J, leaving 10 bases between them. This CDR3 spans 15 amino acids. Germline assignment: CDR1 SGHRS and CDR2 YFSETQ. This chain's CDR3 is CASSLGGGSSYEQYF. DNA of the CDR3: TGCGCCAGCAGCTTGGGTGGTGGCAGCTCCTACGAGCAGTACTTC.

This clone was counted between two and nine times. The CDR3, as DNA: TGCGCCAGCGGGACCTCTAGCGGGAGGGCCAATCCCCATGAGCAGTTCTTC. Amino acid sequence: CASGTSSGRANPHEQFF. The gene calls are TRBV5-1 and TRBJ2-1; 12 nucleotides line up with TRBD2. Germline V lookup: CDR1 SGHRS, CDR2 YFSETQ. This CDR3 spans 17 amino acids. The V gene end was trimmed by 7 bases and the J gene end by 8 bases; junction bases not matched to a gene: 16.

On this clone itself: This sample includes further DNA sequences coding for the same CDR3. CDR3 sequence reads: CASSGQENTEAFF. The DNA of the CDR3 is TGTGCCAGCTCAGGACAGGAGAACACTGAAGCTTTCTTT. This chain connects TRBV18 to TRBJ1-1, with 7 bases fitting TRBD1. The junction had 1 base not matched to a gene; V was cut back by 5 bases and J by 1 base. Germline CDR1 and CDR2: KGHSH and LQKENI. This CDR3 spans 13 amino acids.

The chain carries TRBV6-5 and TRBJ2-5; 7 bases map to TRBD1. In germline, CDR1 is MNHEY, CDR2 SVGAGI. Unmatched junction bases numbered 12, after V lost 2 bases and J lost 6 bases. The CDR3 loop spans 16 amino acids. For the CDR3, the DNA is TGTGCCAGCAGTTACCAGCGCTCCGGTAGGGGGCAGACCCAGTACTTC. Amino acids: CASSYQRSGRGQTQYF.

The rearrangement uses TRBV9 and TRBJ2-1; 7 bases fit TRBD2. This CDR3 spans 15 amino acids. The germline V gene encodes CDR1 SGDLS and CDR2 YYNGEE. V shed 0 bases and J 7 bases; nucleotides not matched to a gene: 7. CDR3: CASSVVAGVRNEQFF. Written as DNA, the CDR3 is TGTGCCAGCAGCGTAGTCGCGGGAGTGAGAAATGAGCAGTTCTTC. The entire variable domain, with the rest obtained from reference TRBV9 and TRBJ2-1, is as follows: DSGVTQTPKHLITATGQRVTLRCSPRSGDLSVYWYQQSLDQGLQFLIQYYNGEERAKGNILERFSAQQFPDLHSELNLSSLELGDSALYFCASSVVAGVRNEQFFGPGTRLTVL.

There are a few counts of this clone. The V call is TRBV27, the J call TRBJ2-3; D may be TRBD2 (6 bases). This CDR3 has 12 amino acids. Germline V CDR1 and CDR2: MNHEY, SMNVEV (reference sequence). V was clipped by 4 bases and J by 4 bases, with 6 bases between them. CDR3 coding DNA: TGTGCCAGCAGTTCTAGCGCAGATACGCAGTATTTT. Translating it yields CASSSSADTQYF.

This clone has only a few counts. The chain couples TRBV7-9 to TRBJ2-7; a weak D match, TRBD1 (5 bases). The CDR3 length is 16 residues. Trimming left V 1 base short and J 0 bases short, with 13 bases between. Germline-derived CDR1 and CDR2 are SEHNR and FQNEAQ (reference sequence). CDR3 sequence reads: CASSLGDSILSYEQYF. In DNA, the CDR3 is TGTGCCAGCAGCTTAGGAGACAGTATTCTCTCCTACGAGCAGTACTTC.

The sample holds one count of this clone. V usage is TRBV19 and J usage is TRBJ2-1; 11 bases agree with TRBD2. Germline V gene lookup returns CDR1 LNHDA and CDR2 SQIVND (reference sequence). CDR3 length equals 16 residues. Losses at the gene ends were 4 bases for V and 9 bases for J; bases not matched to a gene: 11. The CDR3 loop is CASSSPSGRFGVEQFF. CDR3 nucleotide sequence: TGTGCCAGTAGTAGTCCTAGCGGGAGGTTCGGGGTTGAGCAGTTCTTC.

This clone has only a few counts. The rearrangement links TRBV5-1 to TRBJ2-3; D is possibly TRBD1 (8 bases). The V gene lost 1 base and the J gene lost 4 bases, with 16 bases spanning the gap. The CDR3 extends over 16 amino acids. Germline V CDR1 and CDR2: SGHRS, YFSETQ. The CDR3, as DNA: TGCGCCAGCAGCTTGCCCCACAGGGGGGGAGCAGATACGCAGTATTTT. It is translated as CASSLPHRGGADTQYF.

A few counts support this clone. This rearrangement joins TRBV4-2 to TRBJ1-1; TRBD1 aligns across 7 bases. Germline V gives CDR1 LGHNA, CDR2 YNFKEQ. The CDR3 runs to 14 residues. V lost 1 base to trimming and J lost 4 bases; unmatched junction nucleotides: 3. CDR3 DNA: TGTGCCAGCAGCCAAGGACAGGGACCCACTGAAGCTTTCTTT. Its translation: CASSQGQGPTEAFF.

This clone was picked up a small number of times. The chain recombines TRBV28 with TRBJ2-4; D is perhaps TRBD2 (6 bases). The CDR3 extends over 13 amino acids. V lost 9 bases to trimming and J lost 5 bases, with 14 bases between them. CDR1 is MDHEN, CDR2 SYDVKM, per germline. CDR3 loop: CASRASVQNIQYF. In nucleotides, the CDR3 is TGTGCCAGTAGGGCTAGCGTACAAAACATTCAGTACTTC. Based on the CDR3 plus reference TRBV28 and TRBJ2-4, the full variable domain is DVKVTQSSRYLVKRTGEKVFLECVQDMDHENMFWYRQDPGLGLRLIYFSYDVKMKEKGDIPEGYSVSREKKERFSLILESASTNQTSMYLCASRASVQNIQYFGAGTRLSVL.

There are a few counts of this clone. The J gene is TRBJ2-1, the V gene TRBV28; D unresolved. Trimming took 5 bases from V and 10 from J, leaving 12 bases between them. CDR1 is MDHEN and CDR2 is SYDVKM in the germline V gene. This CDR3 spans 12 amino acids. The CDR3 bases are TGTGCCAGCAGTGCCCGTAGATGGGAGCAGTTCTTC. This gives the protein CASSARRWEQFF.

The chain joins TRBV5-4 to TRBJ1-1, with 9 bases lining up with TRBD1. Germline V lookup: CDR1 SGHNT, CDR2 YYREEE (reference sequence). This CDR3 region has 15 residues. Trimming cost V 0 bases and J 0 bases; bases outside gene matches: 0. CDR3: CASSLGDRVNTEAFF. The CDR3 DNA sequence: TGTGCCAGCAGCTTGGGGGACAGGGTGAACACTGAAGCTTTCTTT.

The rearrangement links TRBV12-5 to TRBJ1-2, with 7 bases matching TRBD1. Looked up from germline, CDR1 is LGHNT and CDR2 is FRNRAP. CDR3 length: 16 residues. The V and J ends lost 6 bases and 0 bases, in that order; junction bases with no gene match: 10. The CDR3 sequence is CASGERTGSANYGYTF. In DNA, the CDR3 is TGTGCTAGTGGCGAACGGACAGGTAGTGCTAACTATGGCTACACCTTC.

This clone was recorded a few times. Here the CDR3 reads CSGQSPREIYGYTF. In DNA form, the CDR3 reads TGCAGCGGGCAAAGTCCAAGGGAGATCTATGGCTACACCTTC. V gene TRBV29-1 combines with J gene TRBJ1-2; D uncertain. The CDR3 contains 14 residues. V lost 7 bases and J 4 bases, leaving 19 bases between the germline ends. Germline-derived CDR1 and CDR2 are SQVTM and ANQGSEA.

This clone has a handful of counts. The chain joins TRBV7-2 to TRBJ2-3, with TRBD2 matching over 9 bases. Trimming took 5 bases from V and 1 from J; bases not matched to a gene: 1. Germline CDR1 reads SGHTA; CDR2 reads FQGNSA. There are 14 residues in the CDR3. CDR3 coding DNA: TGTGCCAGCAGCCAGCGGGAGGGCACAGATACGCAGTATTTT. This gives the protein CASSQREGTDTQYF.

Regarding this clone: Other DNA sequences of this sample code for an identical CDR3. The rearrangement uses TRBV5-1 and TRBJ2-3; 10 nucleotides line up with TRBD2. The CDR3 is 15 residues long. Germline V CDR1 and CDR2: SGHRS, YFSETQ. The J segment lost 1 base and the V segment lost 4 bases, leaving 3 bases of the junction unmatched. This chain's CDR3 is CASSLGTSGTDTQYF. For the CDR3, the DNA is TGCGCCAGCAGCCTCGGGACTAGCGGCACAGATACGCAGTATTTT.

The CDR3 region has the DNA TGTGCCAGCAGCTTCAACGGGAACACTGAAGCTTTCTTT. It is translated as CASSFNGNTEAFF. The J gene is TRBJ1-1, the V gene TRBV7-2; D not certain. The V end was cut by 3 bases, the J end by 1 base, with 6 bases between. Germline values: CDR1 SGHTA, CDR2 FQGNSA. CDR3 length: 13 residues.

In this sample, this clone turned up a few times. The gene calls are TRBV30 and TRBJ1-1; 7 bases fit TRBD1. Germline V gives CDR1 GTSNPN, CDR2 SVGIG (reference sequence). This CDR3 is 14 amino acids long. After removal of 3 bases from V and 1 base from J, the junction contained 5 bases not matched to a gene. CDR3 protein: CAWRQTGTNTEAFF. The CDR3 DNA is TGTGCCTGGAGACAGACAGGGACGAACACTGAAGCTTTCTTT.

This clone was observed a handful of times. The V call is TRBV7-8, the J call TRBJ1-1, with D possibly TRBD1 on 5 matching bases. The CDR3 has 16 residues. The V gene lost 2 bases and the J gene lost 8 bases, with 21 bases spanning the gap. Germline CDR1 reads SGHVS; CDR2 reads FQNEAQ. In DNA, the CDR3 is TGTGCCAGCAGCTTAAGACCCGGGACTTTCATTGGGGAAGCTTTCTTT. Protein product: CASSLRPGTFIGEAFF.

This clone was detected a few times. The DNA for the CDR3 is TGTGCCAGCAGACCGGGGTTAAGCACAGATACGCAGTATTTT. It specifies CASRPGLSTDTQYF. The chain couples TRBV6-5 to TRBJ2-3, with a tentative D call TRBD2 (5 bases). V lost 6 bases to trimming and J lost 0 bases, with 10 bases between them. CDR3 length equals 14 residues. From germline, CDR1 is MNHEY and CDR2 SVGAGI.

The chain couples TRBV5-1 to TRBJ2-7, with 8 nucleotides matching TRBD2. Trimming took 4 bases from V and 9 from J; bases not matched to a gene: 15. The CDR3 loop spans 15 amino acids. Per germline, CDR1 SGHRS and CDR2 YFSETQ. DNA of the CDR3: TGCGCCAGCAGCAGCAGCGGGAGCTCGTCGTATGTGCAGTACTTC. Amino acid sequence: CASSSSGSSSYVQYF.

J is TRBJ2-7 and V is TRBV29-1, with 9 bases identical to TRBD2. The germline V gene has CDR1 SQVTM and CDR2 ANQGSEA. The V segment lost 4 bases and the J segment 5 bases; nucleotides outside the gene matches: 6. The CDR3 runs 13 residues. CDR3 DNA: TGCAGCGTTGTAGCGGGAGCTGGGAACGAGCAGTACTTC. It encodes CSVVAGAGNEQYF.